This T cell receptor beta chain was captured by sequencing in a study of cytomegalovirus exposure and HLA in healthy donors. This CDR3 has 15 residues. Trimming shortened V by 5 bases and J by 2 bases, and 16 bases separated the two germline ends. Germline assignment: CDR1 SGHTA and CDR2 FQGNSA. Primers for the PCR totalled 60 Vbeta and 13 Jbeta. This table comes from immunoSEQ multiplex PCR, and its TCRdb copy is limited to in-frame clones, with some not included. Among approximately 100,000 clones listed, more than 75% were seen once. This TCR was recovered from a young woman in good health and CMV-seropositive. Sequencing input: PBMCs. The chain joins TRBV7-2 to TRBJ2-7, with a possible D match to TRBD2 (6 bases). This CDR3 is CASSRYSGFAYEQYF. The CDR3 nucleotides are TGTGCCAGCAGCCGCTACAGCGGGTTTGCCTACGAGCAGTACTTC.